Listed here are 19 T cell receptor beta chains from one sample, sequenced in a study of blood T cell repertoires in COVID-19. Only in-frame clones appear in the TCRdb table, and some are missing; sequencing was by immunoSEQ multiplex PCR. The table lists some 350,000 clones, about 87% of them singletons, with 3% in the top ten. Material: peripheral blood. The origin of the receptors is a human donor in a cohort sampled during active COVID-19.

The rearrangement uses TRBV30 and TRBJ2-7, with D tentatively TRBD2 (7 bases). This CDR3 spans 15 amino acids. V lost 2 bases, J lost 5 bases, and 19 bases lay in between. Germline V CDR1 and CDR2: GTSNPN, SVGIG (reference sequence). Here the CDR3 DNA reads TGTGCCTGGAGTACCGGGGAGGGGGTAGGTCACGAGCAGTACTTC. Protein sequence: CAWSTGEGVGHEQYF.

This chain uses TRBV7-9 with TRBJ1-4; D not certain. CDR1 SEHNR and CDR2 FQNEAQ come from the germline V gene (reference sequence). CDR3 length: 15 amino acids. V was cut by 1 base and J by 3 bases, with 9 bases left in between. DNA of the CDR3: TGTGCCAGCAGCTTAGGGGGAGGTCCTAATGAAAAACTGTTTTTT. It translates to CASSLGGGPNEKLFF.

In its sample, this clone was seen a few times. CDR3 loop: CASSLSPRLYNSPLHF. The DNA of the CDR3 is TGTGCCAGCAGTTTATCTCCCAGACTTTATAATTCACCCCTCCACTTT. The V call is TRBV28, the J call TRBJ1-6, with unresolved D. The V end was cut by 1 base, the J end by 4 bases, with 11 bases between. The germline CDR1 and CDR2 sequences are MDHEN and SYDVKM. CDR3 length: 16 amino acids.

The chain joins TRBV18 to TRBJ2-7, with 8 bases matching TRBD1. The CDR3 length is 15 residues. Germline V gene lookup returns CDR1 KGHSH and CDR2 LQKENI. V lost 1 base to trimming and J lost 4 bases; unmatched junction nucleotides: 6. The CDR3, as DNA: TGTGCCAGCTCACCACAGAGGTACAGGGGGTACGAGCAGTACTTC. It specifies CASSPQRYRGYEQYF.

The J gene is TRBJ2-4, the V gene TRBV12-3 or TRBV12-4; 7 positions agree with TRBD2. The CDR3 extends over 13 amino acids. After removal of 3 bases from V and 7 bases from J, the junction contained 3 bases not matched to a gene. As DNA, the CDR3 is TGTGCCAGCAGTTTGGTGGGAGGGAACATTCAGTACTTC. Translated: CASSLVGGNIQYF.

V gene TRBV5-1 combines with J gene TRBJ2-3, with 10 bases fitting TRBD1. The J segment lost 3 bases and the V segment lost 4 bases, leaving 2 bases of the junction unmatched. This CDR3 has 14 residues. CDR1 and CDR2 from the germline V gene are SGHRS and YFSETQ. DNA for the CDR3: TGCGCCAGCAGCAGGGGACAGGGGACAGATACGCAGTATTTT. As protein: CASSRGQGTDTQYF.

The chain employs TRBV27 and TRBJ1-1, with D tentatively TRBD1 (5 bases). The CDR3 is 17 amino acids. Germline V CDR1 and CDR2: MNHEY, SMNVEV (reference sequence). Trimming removed 4 bases from V and 4 bases from J, with 22 bases in between. For the CDR3, the DNA is TGTGCCAGCAGTTCGCAAGGGAGGGGTGCAAGGAGCACTGAAGCTTTCTTT. Translating it yields CASSSQGRGARSTEAFF.

The chain couples TRBV30 to TRBJ1-1; a weak D match, TRBD1 (5 bases). Germline CDR1 is GTSNPN and CDR2 is SVGIG (reference sequence). V gave up 3 bases and J gave up 10 bases, with 15 bases separating them. The CDR3 runs to 12 residues. CDR3 sequence reads: CAWSPRQLGAFF. In DNA, the CDR3 is TGTGCCTGGAGCCCGAGACAGCTTGGAGCTTTCTTT.

This chain links TRBV4-1 with TRBJ1-2; 10 bases fit TRBD1. J gave up 8 bases and V 1 base, and 4 bases lay outside the gene matches. This CDR3 spans 14 amino acids. Germline-derived CDR1 and CDR2 are MGHRA and YSYEKL. This CDR3 is CASSQGQGAEGYTF. The CDR3 coding sequence is TGCGCCAGCAGCCAAGGACAGGGGGCGGAGGGCTACACCTTC.

V gene TRBV7-2 combines with J gene TRBJ2-1; possibly TRBD2 for D (5 bases). Per germline, CDR1 SGHTA and CDR2 FQGNSA. V was pared by 1 base and J by 1 base, with 5 bases between. CDR3 length: 14 amino acids. CDR3 DNA: TGTGCCAGCAGCTTAGGGGAGTCCTACAATGAGCAGTTCTTC. Its protein is CASSLGESYNEQFF.

The V and J genes are TRBV3-1 (or the pseudogene TRBV3-2) and TRBJ2-3; 10 bases map to TRBD2. Germline assignment: CDR1 LGHDT and CDR2 YNNKEL (reference sequence). The CDR3 length is 18 residues. The ends lost 4 bases at V and 2 bases at J; junction bases unmatched: 12. CDR3: CASSPPWGSGGVTDTQYF. The CDR3, as DNA: TGTGCCAGCAGCCCTCCATGGGGGAGCGGGGGGGTCACAGATACGCAGTATTTT.

The chain employs TRBV3-1 (or the pseudogene TRBV3-2) and TRBJ2-7; D is possibly TRBD2 (5 bases). Germline CDR1 and CDR2: LGHDT and YNNKEL (reference sequence). CDR3 size: 14 residues. The V end was cut by 4 bases, the J end by 4 bases, with 14 bases between. The CDR3 region is CASSPREGTYEQYF. CDR3 sequence (DNA): TGTGCCAGCAGCCCCCGTGAGGGCACGTACGAGCAGTACTTC.

The V gene is TRBV5-1, the J gene TRBJ1-6; TRBD1 aligns across 9 bases. V lost 0 bases and J lost 0; bases outside the gene matches: 16. Germline CDR1 and CDR2: SGHRS and YFSETQ. The CDR3 consists of 22 residues. CDR3 nucleotide sequence: TGCGCCAGCAGCTTGGGTTTCTCGCTGGACAGGGGCCTTAGCTCCTATAATTCACCCCTCCACTTT. It yields the protein CASSLGFSLDRGLSSYNSPLHF.

The CDR3 bases are TGTGCCAGCAGCCCGGAGGGGAGAAACACCATATATTTT. It encodes CASSPEGRNTIYF. This chain uses TRBV9 with TRBJ1-3, with D possibly being TRBD1 (5 bases). CDR1 SGDLS and CDR2 YYNGEE come from the germline V gene. The CDR3 sequence is 13 residues long. V was shortened by 4 bases and J by 5 bases, with 10 bases between the two germline ends.

The V call is TRBV19, the J call TRBJ2-1; 7 bases map to TRBD1. Germline CDR1 is LNHDA and CDR2 is SQIVND (reference sequence). This CDR3 comprises 13 residues. CDR3 loop: CAVRGLGYNEQFF. For the CDR3, the DNA is TGTGCTGTGAGGGGGCTAGGTTACAATGAGCAGTTCTTC.

The V call is TRBV15, the J call TRBJ2-7; 10 bases map to TRBD1. The CDR3 spans 16 residues. Per germline, CDR1 LNHNV and CDR2 YYDKDF (reference sequence). Trimming removed 1 base from V and 0 bases from J; junction bases left unmatched: 3. The chain's CDR3 is CATSRAGTGVSYEQYF. The DNA of the CDR3 is TGTGCCACCAGCAGAGCCGGGACAGGGGTCTCCTACGAGCAGTACTTC.

The V gene is TRBV6-2 or TRBV6-3, the J gene TRBJ2-7; maybe TRBD1 (6 bases). This CDR3 region has 13 residues. Trimming cost V 4 bases and J 4 bases, with 11 bases left between them. CDR1 and CDR2 (germline): MNHEY, SVGEGT. Here the CDR3 reads CASSSGALYEQYF. In DNA, the CDR3 is TGTGCCAGCAGTTCAGGGGCTCTTTACGAGCAGTACTTC.

This clone was found a few times. V gene TRBV7-9 combines with J gene TRBJ2-3, with a tentative D call TRBD1 (6 bases). Germline lookup yields CDR1 SEHNR and CDR2 FQNEAQ (reference sequence). The CDR3 runs 17 residues. V was cut by 2 bases and J by 0 bases, with 15 bases left in between. The CDR3 DNA sequence: TGTGCCAGCAGCTTACAGACAGGCCAGATAAGCACAGATACGCAGTATTTT. Translated, it gives CASSLQTGQISTDTQYF.

This clone was picked up a small number of times. CDR3 sequence (DNA): TGCAGCGTATCACAGGGTTTCGGCAATCAGCCCCAGCATTTT. Protein sequence: CSVSQGFGNQPQHF. This chain connects TRBV29-1 to TRBJ1-5, with TRBD1 as a possible D gene (6 bases). CDR1 is SQVTM, CDR2 ANQGSEA, per germline. V was shortened by 6 bases and J by 2 bases, with 14 bases between the two germline ends. This CDR3 has 14 residues.